Below are 20 T cell receptor beta chains sequenced from a single sample in a study of T cell responses to AZD1222 COVID-19 vaccine. Libraries were prepared by immunoSEQ multiplex PCR; TCRdb keeps only in-frame clonotypes and omits some of them. Altogether 100,000 to 120,000 clones are present, roughly 89% being singletons, with the ten largest covering almost 2.5%. Source: peripheral blood, taken 28 days after the second AZD1222 dose. These receptor sequences come from an adult who received the AZD1222 COVID-19 vaccine.

The chain combines TRBV7-9 with TRBJ2-1; D unclear. With 1 base removed from V and 5 bases from J, the gap between germline ends came to 6 bases. The CDR3 is made up of 13 amino acids. CDR1 is SEHNR and CDR2 is FQNEAQ in the germline V gene (reference sequence). The CDR3 region has the DNA TGTGCCAGCAGCTTAGACGGAAACAATGAGCAGTTCTTC. Translation: CASSLDGNNEQFF.

V gene TRBV11-3 combines with J gene TRBJ1-1, with 8 bases identical to TRBD1. The CDR3 spans 16 residues. The V segment lost 5 bases and the J segment 1 base; nucleotides outside the gene matches: 9. Looked up from germline, CDR1 is SGHNT and CDR2 is YENEEA. The CDR3 is CASSQGTGTGNTEAFF. CDR3 sequence (DNA): TGTGCCAGCAGCCAGGGGACCGGGACAGGGAACACTGAAGCTTTCTTT. The whole variable domain, filled in from reference TRBV11-3 and TRBJ1-1, reads EAGVVQSPRYKIIEKKQPVAFWCNPISGHNTLYWYLQNLGQGPELLIRYENEEAVDDSQLPKDRFSAERLKGVDSTLKIQPAELGDSAVYLCASSQGTGTGNTEAFFGQGTRLTVV.

Only one count was recorded for this clone. The rearrangement links TRBV19 to TRBJ2-1, with D uncertain. V lost 9 bases, J lost 2 bases, and 11 bases lay in between. The CDR3 is 13 amino acids. The germline V gene has CDR1 LNHDA and CDR2 SQIVND (reference sequence). CDR3 DNA: TGTGCCAGCGCCGGTAGGGCCTACAATGAGCAGTTCTTC. Protein: CASAGRAYNEQFF.

The chain links TRBV29-1 to TRBJ2-5; perhaps TRBD1 as D (5 bases). This CDR3 contains 12 residues. The germline V gene has CDR1 SQVTM and CDR2 ANQGSEA. V lost 5 bases, J lost 0 bases, and 7 bases lay in between. The CDR3 DNA follows: TGCAGCGTTCAAGGGGACCAAGAGACCCAGTACTTC. This encodes CSVQGDQETQYF.

This chain joins TRBV5-4 and TRBJ2-3; 15 positions match TRBD2. The CDR3 spans 15 residues. The germline V gene encodes CDR1 SGHNT and CDR2 YYREEE (reference sequence). With V trimmed by 4 bases and J by 5 bases, 2 bases remained unmatched. This chain's CDR3 is CASSPGLAGGDTQYF. The CDR3 nucleotides are TGTGCCAGCAGCCCGGGACTAGCGGGGGGAGATACGCAGTATTTT.

The J gene is TRBJ1-5, the V gene TRBV18; D is uncertain. The CDR3 is made up of 12 amino acids. V dropped 2 bases and J dropped 5 bases, with 4 bases sitting between them. CDR1 KGHSH and CDR2 LQKENI come from the germline V gene. CDR3 sequence (DNA): TGTGCCAGCTCACCAATCGATCAGCCCCAGCATTTT. Translation gives CASSPIDQPQHF.

The CDR3 reads CASSGDFGGSPLHF. As DNA, the CDR3 is TGTGCCAGTAGTGGTGACTTTGGAGGTTCACCCCTCCACTTT. The V call is TRBV19, the J call TRBJ1-6; D is ambiguous. V lost 5 bases and J 9 bases, leaving 14 bases between the germline ends. CDR1 is LNHDA and CDR2 is SQIVND in the germline V gene (reference sequence). The CDR3 contains 14 residues.

The chain joins TRBV2 to TRBJ2-5; D is unclear. The CDR3 runs to 12 residues. Trimming left V 7 bases short and J 4 bases short, with 10 bases between. Germline V gene lookup returns CDR1 SNHLY and CDR2 FYNNEI. The CDR3 DNA reads as TGTGCCAGCATGGTCAGAAGAGAGACCCAGTACTTC. Residues: CASMVRRETQYF.

This clone was recorded only once. V is TRBV7-2 and J is TRBJ2-5; D gene uncertain. The V gene lost 3 bases and the J gene lost 0 bases, with 8 bases spanning the gap. CDR3 size: 14 residues. Germline lookup yields CDR1 SGHTA and CDR2 FQGNSA. In DNA form, the CDR3 reads TGTGCCAGCAGCTTGAGCAGGTACCAAGAGACCCAGTACTTC. Translated, it gives CASSLSRYQETQYF. The whole variable domain, filled in from reference TRBV7-2 and TRBJ2-5, reads GAGVSQSPSNKVTEKGKDVELRCDPISGHTALYWYRQSLGQGLEFLIYFQGNSAPDKSGLPSDRFSAERTGGSVSTLTIQRTQQEDSAVYLCASSLSRYQETQYFGPGTRLLVL.

The rearrangement links TRBV19 to TRBJ1-1; no firm D call. Germline lookup yields CDR1 LNHDA and CDR2 SQIVND (reference sequence). The CDR3 has 15 amino acids. Deletions cut 1 base from V and 4 bases from J, with 13 bases between. The CDR3 here is CASSIGGRSGTEAFF. The CDR3 nucleotides are TGTGCCAGTAGTATAGGAGGACGGTCGGGCACTGAAGCTTTCTTT.

This chain connects TRBV7-2 to TRBJ2-3; D gene unclear. Germline V gives CDR1 SGHTA, CDR2 FQGNSA. The CDR3 spans 17 residues. The germline V and J ends were trimmed by 0 bases and 5 bases, with 18 bases remaining between them. The DNA for the CDR3 is TGTGCCAGCAGCTTAGCGCTTACTCCTTTCAGGAAAGATACGCAGTATTTT. Its protein is CASSLALTPFRKDTQYF.

The gene calls are TRBV6-2 or TRBV6-3 and TRBJ2-7; TRBD1 agrees at 8 bases. Per germline, CDR1 MNHEY and CDR2 SVGEGT. The CDR3 contains 15 residues. V shed 4 bases, J shed 2 bases, and the junction held 7 bases outside the gene matches. CDR3 protein: CASSSNRDRTYEQYF. The DNA of the CDR3 is TGTGCCAGCAGTTCTAACCGGGACAGGACCTACGAGCAGTACTTC.

This chain joins TRBV5-6 and TRBJ1-2, with unresolved D. The CDR3 is made up of 12 amino acids. V dropped 1 base and J dropped 13 bases, with 14 bases sitting between them. Germline CDR1 SGHDT, CDR2 YYEEEE. CDR3 in amino acids: CASSLYGFISTF. CDR3 DNA: TGTGCCAGCAGCTTGTACGGGTTTATCAGCACCTTC. Based on the CDR3 plus reference TRBV5-6 and TRBJ1-2, the full variable domain is DAGVTQSPTHLIKTRGQQVTLRCSPKSGHDTVSWYQQALGQGPQFIFQYYEEEERQRGNFPDRFSGHQFPNYSSELNVNALLLGDSALYLCASSLYGFISTFGSGTRLTVV.

The chain couples TRBV6-5 to TRBJ1-2; D gene uncertain. Germline CDR1 reads MNHEY; CDR2 reads SVGAGI. Deletions cut 5 bases from V and 4 bases from J, with 14 bases between. This CDR3 comprises 14 residues. The CDR3 here is CASSTEVSGYGYTF. As DNA, the CDR3 is TGTGCCAGCAGTACCGAAGTTAGTGGCTATGGCTACACCTTC.

The chain joins TRBV5-1 to TRBJ2-5; the match to TRBD1 covers 9 bases. Germline CDR1 and CDR2: SGHRS and YFSETQ. The CDR3 contains 15 residues. J was trimmed by 9 bases and V by 0 bases; bases with no gene match: 9. In nucleotides, the CDR3 is TGCGCCAGCAGCTTGGTGACAGGGGGGCGGGTGGCCCAGTACTTC. It specifies CASSLVTGGRVAQYF.

This chain connects TRBV4-2 to TRBJ2-5; no clear D gene. The CDR3 totals 18 residues. The V gene lost 0 bases and the J gene lost 0 bases, with 17 bases spanning the gap. Germline CDR1 LGHNA, CDR2 YNFKEQ. Here the CDR3 reads CASSQDGKTGWYQETQYF. The CDR3 DNA reads TGTGCCAGCAGCCAAGATGGGAAGACGGGTTGGTACCAAGAGACCCAGTACTTC.

The chain is built from TRBV5-6 and TRBJ2-3; 10 nucleotides match TRBD2. The CDR3 consists of 16 residues. After removal of 0 bases from V and 7 bases from J, the junction contained 8 bases not matched to a gene. Germline CDR1 reads SGHDT; CDR2 reads YYEEEE. The CDR3 coding sequence is TGTGCCAGCAGCTTGGTCGAGGTAGCGGGGGGTCATACGCAGTATTTT. It specifies CASSLVEVAGGHTQYF. Looking up the rest from reference TRBV5-6 and TRBJ2-3 gives the full variable domain: DAGVTQSPTHLIKTRGQQVTLRCSPKSGHDTVSWYQQALGQGPQFIFQYYEEEERQRGNFPDRFSGHQFPNYSSELNVNALLLGDSALYLCASSLVEVAGGHTQYFGPGTRLTVL.

The V call is TRBV10-1, the J call TRBJ2-7, with D perhaps matching TRBD1 or TRBD2 (5 bases each). The CDR3 has 14 amino acids. V was clipped by 3 bases and J by 3 bases, with 12 bases between them. The germline CDR1 and CDR2 sequences are WNHNN and SYGVQD (reference sequence). The CDR3 DNA follows: TGCGCCAGCAGTGATGGGACGTTCATCTACGAGCAGTACTTC. Translating gives CASSDGTFIYEQYF.

The chain couples TRBV4-1 to TRBJ2-7, with 7 bases fitting TRBD1. The CDR3 length is 14 residues. V lost 5 bases, J lost 3 bases, and 7 bases stayed unmatched. CDR1 and CDR2 (germline): MGHRA, YSYEKL. CDR3 nucleotide sequence: TGCGCCAGCAGCTACCCCGGGACAGACTACGAGCAGTACTTC. This encodes CASSYPGTDYEQYF.

The chain joins TRBV7-2 to TRBJ2-5, with TRBD2 as a possible D gene (6 bases). The length of the CDR3 is 15 residues. V dropped 5 bases and J dropped 2 bases, with 15 bases sitting between them. CDR1 is SGHTA and CDR2 is FQGNSA in the germline V gene. CDR3 bases: TGTGCCAGCAGCGCCATTCGGGCGGGGCAAGAGACCCAGTACTTC. It yields the protein CASSAIRAGQETQYF.